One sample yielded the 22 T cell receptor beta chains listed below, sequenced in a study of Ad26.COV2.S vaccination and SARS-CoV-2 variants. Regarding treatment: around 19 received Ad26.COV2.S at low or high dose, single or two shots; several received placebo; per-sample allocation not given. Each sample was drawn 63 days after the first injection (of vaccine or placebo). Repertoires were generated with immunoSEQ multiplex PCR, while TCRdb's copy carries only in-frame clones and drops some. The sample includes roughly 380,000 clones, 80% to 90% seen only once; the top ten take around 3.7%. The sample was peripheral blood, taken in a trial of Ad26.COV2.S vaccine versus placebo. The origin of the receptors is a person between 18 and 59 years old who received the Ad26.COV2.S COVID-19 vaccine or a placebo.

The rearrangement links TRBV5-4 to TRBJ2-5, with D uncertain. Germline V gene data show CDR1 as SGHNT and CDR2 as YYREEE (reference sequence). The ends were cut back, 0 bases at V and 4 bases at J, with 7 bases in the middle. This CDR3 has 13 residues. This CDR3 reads CASSLEGGETQYF. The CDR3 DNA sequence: TGTGCCAGCAGCTTGGAGGGTGGAGAGACCCAGTACTTC.

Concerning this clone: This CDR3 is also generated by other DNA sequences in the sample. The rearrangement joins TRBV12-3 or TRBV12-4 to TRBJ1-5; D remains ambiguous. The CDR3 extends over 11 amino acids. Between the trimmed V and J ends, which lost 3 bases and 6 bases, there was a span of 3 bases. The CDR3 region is CASSLGQPQHF. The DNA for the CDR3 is TGTGCCAGCAGTTTGGGTCAGCCCCAGCATTTT.

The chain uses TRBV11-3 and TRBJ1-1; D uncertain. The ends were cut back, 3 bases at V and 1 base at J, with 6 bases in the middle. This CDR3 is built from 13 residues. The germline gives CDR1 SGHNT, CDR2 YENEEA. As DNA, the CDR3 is TGTGCCAGCAGCTTTGCAGGGAACACTGAAGCTTTCTTT. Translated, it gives CASSFAGNTEAFF.

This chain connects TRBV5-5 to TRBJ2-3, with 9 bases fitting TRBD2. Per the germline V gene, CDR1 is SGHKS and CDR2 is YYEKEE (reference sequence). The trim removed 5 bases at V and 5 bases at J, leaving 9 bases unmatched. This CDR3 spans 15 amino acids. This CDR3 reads CASRPSGLALDTQYF. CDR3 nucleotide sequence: TGTGCCAGCAGACCGTCGGGACTAGCTCTAGATACGCAGTATTTT.

The CDR3 loop is CASSLGGAGLYEQYF. Written as DNA, the CDR3 is TGTGCCAGCAGCTTAGGAGGGGCAGGACTCTACGAGCAGTACTTC. V gene TRBV7-9 combines with J gene TRBJ2-7; TRBD1 or TRBD2 may be the D gene (5 bases each). Germline V lookup: CDR1 SEHNR, CDR2 FQNEAQ (reference sequence). The CDR3 is 15 residues long. Trimming pared 1 base from V and 3 bases from J, leaving 13 bases between. The full variable domain, rest sourced from reference TRBV7-9 and TRBJ2-7, is DTGVSQNPRHKITKRGQNVTFRCDPISEHNRLYWYRQTLGQGPEFLTYFQNEAQLEKSRLLSDRFSAERPKGSFSTLEIQRTEQGDSAMYLCASSLGGAGLYEQYFGPGTRLTVT.

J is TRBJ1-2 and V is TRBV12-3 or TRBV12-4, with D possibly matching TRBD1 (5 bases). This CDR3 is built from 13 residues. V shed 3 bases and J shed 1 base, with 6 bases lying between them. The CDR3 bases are TGTGCCAGCAGTTTTCAGGGTAACTATGGCTACACCTTC. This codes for CASSFQGNYGYTF.

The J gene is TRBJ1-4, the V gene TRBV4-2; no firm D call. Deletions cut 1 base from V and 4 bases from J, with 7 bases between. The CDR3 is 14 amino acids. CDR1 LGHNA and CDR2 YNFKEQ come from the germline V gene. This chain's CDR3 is CASSQGPLNEKLFF. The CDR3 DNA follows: TGTGCCAGCAGCCAAGGCCCCCTTAATGAAAAACTGTTTTTT.

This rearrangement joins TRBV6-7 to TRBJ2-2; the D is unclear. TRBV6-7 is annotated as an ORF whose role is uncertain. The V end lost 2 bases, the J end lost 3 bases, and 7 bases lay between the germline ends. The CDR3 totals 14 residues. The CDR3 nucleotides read TGTGCCAGCAGTTACAGCCCCGACACCGGGGAGCTGTTTTTT. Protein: CASSYSPDTGELFF.

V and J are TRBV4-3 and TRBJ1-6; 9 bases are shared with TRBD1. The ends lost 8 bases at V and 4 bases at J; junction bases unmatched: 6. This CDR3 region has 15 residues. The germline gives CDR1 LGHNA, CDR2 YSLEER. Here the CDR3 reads CASGRDRAYNSPLHF. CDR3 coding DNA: TGCGCCAGCGGAAGGGACAGGGCTTATAATTCACCCCTCCACTTT.

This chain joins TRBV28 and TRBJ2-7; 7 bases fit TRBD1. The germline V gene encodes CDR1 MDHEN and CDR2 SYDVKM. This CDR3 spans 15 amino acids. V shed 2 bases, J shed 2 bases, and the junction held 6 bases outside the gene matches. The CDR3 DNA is TGTGCCAGCAGTTTAGGGGCAGGGGGAACCTACGAGCAGTACTTC. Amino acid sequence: CASSLGAGGTYEQYF.

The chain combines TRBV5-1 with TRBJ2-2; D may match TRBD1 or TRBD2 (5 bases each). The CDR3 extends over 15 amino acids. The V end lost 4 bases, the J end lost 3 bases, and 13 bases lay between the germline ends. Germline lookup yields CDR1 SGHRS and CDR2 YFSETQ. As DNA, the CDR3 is TGCGCCAGCAGCACGGGACGCATTGACACCGGGGAGCTGTTTTTT. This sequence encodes CASSTGRIDTGELFF.

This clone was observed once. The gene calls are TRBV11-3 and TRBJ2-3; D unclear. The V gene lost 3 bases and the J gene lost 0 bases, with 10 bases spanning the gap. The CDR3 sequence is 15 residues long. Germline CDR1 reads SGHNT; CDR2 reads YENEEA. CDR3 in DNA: TGTGCCAGCAGCTTCTCCGGTTCTAGCACAGATACGCAGTATTTT. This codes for CASSFSGSSTDTQYF.

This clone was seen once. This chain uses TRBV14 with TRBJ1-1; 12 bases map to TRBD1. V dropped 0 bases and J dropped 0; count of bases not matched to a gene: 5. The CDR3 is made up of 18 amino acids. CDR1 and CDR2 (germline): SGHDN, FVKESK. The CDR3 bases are TGTGCCAGCAGCCAAGAAGGCCGGGACAGGGGGCTGAACACTGAAGCTTTCTTT. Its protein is CASSQEGRDRGLNTEAFF.

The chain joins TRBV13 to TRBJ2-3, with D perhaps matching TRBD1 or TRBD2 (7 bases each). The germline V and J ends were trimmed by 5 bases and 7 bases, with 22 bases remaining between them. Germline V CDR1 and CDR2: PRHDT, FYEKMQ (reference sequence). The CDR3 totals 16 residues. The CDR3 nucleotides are TGTGCCAGCAGCCGGGCAGGGGGGGGCCTCACGAATACGCAGTATTTT. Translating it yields CASSRAGGGLTNTQYF.

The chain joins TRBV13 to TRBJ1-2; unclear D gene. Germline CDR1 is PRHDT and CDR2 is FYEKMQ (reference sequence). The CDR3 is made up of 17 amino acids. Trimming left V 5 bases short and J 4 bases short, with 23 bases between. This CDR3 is CASSLQSGTLQSYGYTF. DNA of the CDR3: TGTGCCAGCAGCCTTCAGAGTGGAACACTTCAATCCTATGGCTACACCTTC.

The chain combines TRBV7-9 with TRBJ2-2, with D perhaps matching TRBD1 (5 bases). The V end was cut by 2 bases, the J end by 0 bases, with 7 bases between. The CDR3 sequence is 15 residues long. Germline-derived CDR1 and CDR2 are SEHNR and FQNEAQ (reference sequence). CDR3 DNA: TGTGCCAGCAGCTTACAGACAGCGAACACCGGGGAGCTGTTTTTT. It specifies CASSLQTANTGELFF.

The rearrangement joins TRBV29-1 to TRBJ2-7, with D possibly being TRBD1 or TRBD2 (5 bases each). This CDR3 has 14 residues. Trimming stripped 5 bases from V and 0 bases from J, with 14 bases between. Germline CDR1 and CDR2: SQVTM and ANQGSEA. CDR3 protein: CSVSGTANSYEQYF. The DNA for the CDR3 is TGCAGCGTTTCCGGGACGGCCAACTCCTACGAGCAGTACTTC.

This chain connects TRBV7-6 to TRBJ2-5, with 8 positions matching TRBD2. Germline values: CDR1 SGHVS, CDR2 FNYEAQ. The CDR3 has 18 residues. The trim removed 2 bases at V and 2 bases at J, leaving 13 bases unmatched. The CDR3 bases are TGTGCCAGCAGCTTACCCATCGCGGGGGGCCAACATCAAGAGACCCAGTACTTC. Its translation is CASSLPIAGGQHQETQYF.

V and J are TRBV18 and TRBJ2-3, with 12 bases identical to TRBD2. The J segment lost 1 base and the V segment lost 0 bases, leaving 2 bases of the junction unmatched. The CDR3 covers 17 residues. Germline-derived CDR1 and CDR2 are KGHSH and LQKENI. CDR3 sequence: CASSPPGLAGRTDTQYF. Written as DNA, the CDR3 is TGTGCCAGCTCACCACCGGGACTAGCGGGTCGCACAGATACGCAGTATTTT.

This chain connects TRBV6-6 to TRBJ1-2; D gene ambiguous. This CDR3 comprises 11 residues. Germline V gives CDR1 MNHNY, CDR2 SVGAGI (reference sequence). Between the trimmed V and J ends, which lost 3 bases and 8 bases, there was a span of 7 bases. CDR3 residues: CASSYLGGYTF. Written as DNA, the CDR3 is TGTGCCAGCAGTTATTTAGGAGGCTACACCTTC.

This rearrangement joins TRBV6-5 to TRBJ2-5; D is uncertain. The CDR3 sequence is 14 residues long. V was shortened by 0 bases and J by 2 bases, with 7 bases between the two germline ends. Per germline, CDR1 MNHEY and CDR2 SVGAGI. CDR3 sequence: CASSYSSRQETQYF. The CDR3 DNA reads TGTGCCAGCAGTTACTCGAGCCGGCAAGAGACCCAGTACTTC.

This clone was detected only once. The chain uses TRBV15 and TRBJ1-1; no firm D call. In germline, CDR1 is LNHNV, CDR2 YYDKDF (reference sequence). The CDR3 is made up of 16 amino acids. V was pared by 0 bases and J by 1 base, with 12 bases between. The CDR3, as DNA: TGTGCCACCAGCAGAGATTTAAAGGGCCGGAACACTGAAGCTTTCTTT. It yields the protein CATSRDLKGRNTEAFF. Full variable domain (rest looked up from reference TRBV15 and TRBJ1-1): DAMVIQNPRYQVTQFGKPVTLSCSQTLNHNVMYWYQQKSSQAPKLLFHYYDKDFNNEADTPDNFQSRRPNTSFCFLDIRSPGLGDTAMYLCATSRDLKGRNTEAFFGQGTRLTVV.